The 8 T cell receptor beta chains reported below all come from one sample, sequenced in a study of shared T cell receptors in the human thymus. TCRdb's table, derived via immunoSEQ multiplex PCR, lists solely in-frame clones and lacks some. In the table there are about 380,000 clones, 85% to 95% of which are singletons. Sequenced: thymocytes. All receptors derive from a human donor.

This chain joins TRBV30 and TRBJ2-2; a possible D gene is TRBD2 (5 bases). Germline V gene sequence: CDR1 GTSNPN, CDR2 SVGIG (reference sequence). This CDR3 region has 15 residues. Trimming took off 8 bases at V and 1 base at J, with 17 bases between the two ends. The CDR3 loop reads CALMRRVLNTGELFF. As DNA, the CDR3 is TGTGCCCTGATGCGGCGGGTCCTGAACACCGGGGAGCTGTTTTTT.

This rearrangement joins TRBV13 to TRBJ2-7, with 9 positions matching TRBD2. Trimming took 5 bases from V and 5 from J; bases not matched to a gene: 7. There are 14 residues in the CDR3. From germline, CDR1 is PRHDT and CDR2 FYEKMQ (reference sequence). CDR3 sequence: CASSASGKRDEQYF. The CDR3 DNA sequence: TGTGCCAGCAGCGCTAGCGGGAAGAGGGACGAGCAGTACTTC. The entire variable domain, with the rest obtained from reference TRBV13 and TRBJ2-7, is as follows: AAGVIQSPRHLIKEKRETATLKCYPIPRHDTVYWYQQGPGQDPQFLISFYEKMQSDKGSIPDRFSAQQFSDYHSELNMSSLELGDSALYFCASSASGKRDEQYFGPGTRLTVT.

This clone was observed a single time. V and J are TRBV7-9 and TRBJ2-7, with 10 bases aligning to TRBD2. CDR1 is SEHNR and CDR2 is FQNEAQ in the germline V gene (reference sequence). Unmatched junction bases numbered 7, after V lost 5 bases and J lost 3 bases. CDR3 size: 15 residues. DNA of the CDR3: TGTGCCAGCAGCCGGGGGACTAGCGACTACTACGAGCAGTACTTC. Its protein is CASSRGTSDYYEQYF.

The chain combines TRBV7-2 with TRBJ2-3; possible D gene TRBD2, 6 bases. Trimming removed 3 bases from V and 5 bases from J, with 12 bases in between. Germline CDR1 reads SGHTA; CDR2 reads FQGNSA. The length of the CDR3 is 14 residues. CDR3 loop: CASSFLARGDTQYF. For the CDR3, the DNA is TGTGCCAGCAGCTTTCTAGCGAGAGGAGATACGCAGTATTTT.

This clone was counted once. The chain couples TRBV6-1 to TRBJ2-1; D may match TRBD1 or TRBD2 (6 bases each). In germline, CDR1 is MNHNS, CDR2 SASEGT. The CDR3 has 15 residues. The germline V and J ends were trimmed by 3 bases and 0 bases, with 9 bases remaining between them. The chain's CDR3 is CASSEGGVSYNEQFF. CDR3 DNA: TGTGCCAGCAGTGAGGGGGGCGTCTCCTACAATGAGCAGTTCTTC.

This sequence joins TRBV4-1 and TRBJ2-5; either TRBD1 or TRBD2 may fit D (6 bases each). V was pared by 0 bases and J by 1 base, with 18 bases between. The CDR3 is 18 amino acids. CDR1 MGHRA and CDR2 YSYEKL come from the germline V gene. The CDR3 loop is CASSQEKETGGRQETQYF. For the CDR3, the DNA is TGCGCCAGCAGCCAAGAAAAGGAGACAGGAGGGCGCCAAGAGACCCAGTACTTC.

The chain has TRBV25-1 and TRBJ2-1; 9 positions agree with TRBD2. Germline trimming cut 8 bases from V and 8 bases from J; bases unmatched to any gene: 10. The CDR3 is made up of 14 amino acids. Looked up from germline, CDR1 is MGHDK and CDR2 is SYGVNS. The CDR3 loop is CASVPAGGGYEQFF. CDR3 sequence (DNA): TGTGCCAGCGTCCCAGCGGGAGGTGGCTATGAGCAGTTCTTC.

The chain links TRBV7-6 to TRBJ2-1, with 9 positions matching TRBD2. The ends lost 1 base at V and 5 bases at J; junction bases unmatched: 3. CDR1 is SGHVS and CDR2 is FNYEAQ in the germline V gene. CDR3 size: 15 residues. CDR3 bases: TGTGCCAGCAGCTTAGTTTCTAGCGGGAACAATGAGCAGTTCTTC. Protein: CASSLVSSGNNEQFF.